This T cell receptor (beta chain) was identified during a study of T cell responses to AZD1222 COVID-19 vaccine (dated by TCRdb to about 2021). Notes on the research overall: A total of over 230 trial participants underwent TCR sequencing, of whom about 210 had received two doses of AZD1222 and 26 had received two doses of the MenACWY control vaccine. Trial participants were enrolled into age subgroups of 18-55, 56-69 and 70-plus years, which contained about 150, 28 and 57 TCR-sequenced participants, respectively.

Looking up the germline V gene (reference sequence) yields CDR1 GTSNPN and CDR2 SVGIG. The CDR3 contains 14 residues, cysteine and phenylalanine counted. Kept here is only the CDR3 DNA, which spans 42 bases and is read in frame from base 1. Cut back by 0 bases and 4 bases, the V and J ends lie 13 bases apart. The CDR3 regions of human TCRbeta chains were analyzed by immunosequencing. The original methods were these. Repertoire TCRs were matched against a reference library of SARS-CoV-2-specific TCRs generated with the MIRA antigen-specificity platform. Breadth meant the fraction of unique TCRs that were SARS-CoV-2-associated, whereas depth meant the fraction of total T cells that were SARS-CoV-2-associated. Using the MIRA data, every spike-specific TCR was mapped to the spike region that the TCR reacted to and assigned to either a CD4 or a CD8 class. Log10-transformed breadth and depth values were compared by one-way ANOVA with Sidak's multiple comparisons tests. Here the immuneACCESS table is served through TCRdb, limited to in-frame sequences with V and J called. Missing clones are a known gap in these copies; in checked studies unresolved V genes cover under half, and the rest lacks a known reason. From that table come the V and J calls and clone size; the DNA was used to work out D and trimming. The sample profile shows 180,000 or so clones; approximately 93% of them were found once. The ten largest make up 1% of the sample.

Per the publication, the time point label means: about 28 days (+/-7) after the second vaccine dose. AZD1222 recipients given second doses at about 4 weeks or at about 12 weeks were pooled, since spike-specific TCR depth and breadth were not found to differ between the two schedules. Vaccinee samples were obtained from the UK trials COV001 and COV002, which included a single-blind randomized controlled phase 2/3 trial of AZD1222 (ChAdOx1 nCoV-19) in healthy adults. For TCRbeta chain sequencing, PBMC samples were collected from trial participants at day 0 and at day 28 after the second dose. What the work shows at the level of the full study, not this receptor alone: After two AZD1222 doses, both the breadth and the depth of spike-specific TCRs were significantly higher than at day 0 and than in MenACWY recipients. Participants were mostly white British and included more females than males, and it was suggested by the authors that clonal diversity may have been underestimated. In the small 56-69-year group, the increase in depth fell short of significance, most likely because of low power. Nearly half of unique spike-specific TCRs reportedly recognized epitopes outside regions mutated in the B.1.351 and B.1.1.7 variants. Vaccine-associated CD4 TCRs spanned the whole spike protein, with dominant responses in regions 160-218 and 743-854. Conclusions about previously exposed vaccinees are limited because only a handful of AZD1222 recipients were SARS-CoV-2 seropositive at baseline. Because no day 14 peak-response samples were available, the repertoires could be characterized only after the peak T cell response.

A note on this clone: Its antigen has not been determined. Per-nucleotide qualities are absent, and no much larger clonotype sits a single base away.

The clonotype originates from an adult who received the AZD1222 COVID-19 vaccine. The rearrangement joined TRBV30 to TRBJ2-7; possibly the D gene is TRBD1, per 6 matching bases. Here the sequenced sample was peripheral blood, taken 28 days after the second AZD1222 dose. The DNA reads TGTGCCTGGAGTGTGGCAGGGGCAGGGTACGAGCAGTACTTC. It encodes CAWSVAGAGYEQYF.